The present entry profiles one TCR beta chain with its context. No antigen is known for it. The record originates from a study of T cells expressing NK-cell markers. About the study: Repertoires of TCR beta were obtained from T cells sorted as CD3+CD56+NKG2C+, CD3+CD56+NKG2C- and CD3+CD56-NKG2C+. There were seven HCMV-seropositive donors and one seronegative donor among the eight sequenced.

General study points: NKG2C+ dominant clonotypes from 5 to 7 donors made up about 1.0-7.5% of CD8+ T cells.

The germline gives CDR1 LNHDA, CDR2 SQIVND (reference sequence). The CDR3 has 13 amino acids. TCRdb reprocessed the 5' RACE reads and keeps a single row for each CDR3 protein, giving no DNA. This sample contains about 460,000 distinct CDR3 sequences. The clonotype originates from a woman aged 45 to 65 in good health. V gene TRBV19 combines with J gene TRBJ1-1; there is no DNA to check the TCRdb D call of TRBD1. Sequencing was carried out using blood T cells: a sorted CD56 or NKG2C T cell subset, CD4+ or CD8+ T cells, or bulk PBMC T cells (not recorded which). CDR3 region: CASGDRPGTEAFF.